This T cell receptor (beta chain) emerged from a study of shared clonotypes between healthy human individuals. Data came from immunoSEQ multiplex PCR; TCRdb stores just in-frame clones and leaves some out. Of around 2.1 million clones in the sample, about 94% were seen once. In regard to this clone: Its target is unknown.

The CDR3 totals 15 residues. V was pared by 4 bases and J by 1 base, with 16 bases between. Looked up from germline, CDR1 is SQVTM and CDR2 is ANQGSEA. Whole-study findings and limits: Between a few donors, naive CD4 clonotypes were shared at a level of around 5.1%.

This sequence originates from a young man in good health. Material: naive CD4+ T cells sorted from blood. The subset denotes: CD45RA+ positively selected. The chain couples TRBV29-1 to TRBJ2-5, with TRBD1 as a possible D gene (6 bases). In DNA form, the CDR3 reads TGCAGCGTTGCCCCCGGGACATCCTTCCAAGAGACCCAGTACTTC. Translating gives CSVAPGTSFQETQYF. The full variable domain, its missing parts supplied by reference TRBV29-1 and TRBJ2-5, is SAVISQKPSRDICQRGTSLTIQCQVDSQVTMMFWYRQQPGQSLTLIATANQGSEATYESGFVIDKFPISRPNLTFSTLTVSNMSPEDSSIYLCSVAPGTSFQETQYFGPGTRLLVL.